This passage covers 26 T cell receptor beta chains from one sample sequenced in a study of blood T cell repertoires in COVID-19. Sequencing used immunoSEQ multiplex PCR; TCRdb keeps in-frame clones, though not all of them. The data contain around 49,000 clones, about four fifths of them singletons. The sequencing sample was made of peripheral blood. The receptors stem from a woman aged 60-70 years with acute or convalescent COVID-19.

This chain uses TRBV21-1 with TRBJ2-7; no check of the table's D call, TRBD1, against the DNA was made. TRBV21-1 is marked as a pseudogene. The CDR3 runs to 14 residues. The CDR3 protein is CASSKVPGAYEQYF. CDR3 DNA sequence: TGTGCCAGCAGCAAAGTCCCAGGGGCCTACGAGCAGTACTTC.

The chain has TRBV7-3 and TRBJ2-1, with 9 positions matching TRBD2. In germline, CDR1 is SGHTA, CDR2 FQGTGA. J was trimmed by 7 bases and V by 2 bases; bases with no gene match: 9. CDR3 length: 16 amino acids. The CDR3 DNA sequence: TGTGCCAGCAGCTTATCTCCCGGGACTAGCCAGAATGAGCAGTTCTTC. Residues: CASSLSPGTSQNEQFF.

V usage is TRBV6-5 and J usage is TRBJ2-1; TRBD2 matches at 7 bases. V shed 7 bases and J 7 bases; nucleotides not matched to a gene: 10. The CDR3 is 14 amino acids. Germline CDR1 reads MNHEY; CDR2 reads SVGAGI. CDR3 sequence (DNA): TGTGCCAGCACCCCAACCGGGCGGGGGAATGAGCAGTTCTTC. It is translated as CASTPTGRGNEQFF.

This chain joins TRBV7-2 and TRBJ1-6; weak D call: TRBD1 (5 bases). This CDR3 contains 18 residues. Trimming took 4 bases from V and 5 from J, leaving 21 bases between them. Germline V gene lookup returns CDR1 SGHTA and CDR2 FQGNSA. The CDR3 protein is CASSSDSPPRSNNSPLHF. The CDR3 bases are TGTGCCAGCAGCTCAGACAGTCCGCCACGAAGTAATAATTCACCCCTCCACTTT.

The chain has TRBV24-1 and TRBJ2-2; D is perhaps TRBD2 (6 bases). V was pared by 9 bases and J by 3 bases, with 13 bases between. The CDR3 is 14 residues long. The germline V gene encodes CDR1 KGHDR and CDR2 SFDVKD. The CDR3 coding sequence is TGTGCCACCTCACCGGAGGGCTACACCGGGGAGCTGTTTTTT. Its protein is CATSPEGYTGELFF.

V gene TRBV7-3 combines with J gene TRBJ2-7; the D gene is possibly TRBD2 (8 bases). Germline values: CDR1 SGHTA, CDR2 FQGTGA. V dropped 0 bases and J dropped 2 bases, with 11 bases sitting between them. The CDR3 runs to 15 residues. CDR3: CASSLTGRGPYEQYF. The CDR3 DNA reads TGTGCCAGCAGCTTAACCGGGAGGGGGCCCTACGAGCAGTACTTC. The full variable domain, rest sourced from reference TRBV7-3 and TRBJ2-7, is GAGVSQTPSNKVTEKGKYVELRCDPISGHTALYWYRQSLGQGPEFLIYFQGTGAADDSGLPNDRFFAVRPEGSVSTLKIQRTERGDSAVYLCASSLTGRGPYEQYFGPGTRLTVT.

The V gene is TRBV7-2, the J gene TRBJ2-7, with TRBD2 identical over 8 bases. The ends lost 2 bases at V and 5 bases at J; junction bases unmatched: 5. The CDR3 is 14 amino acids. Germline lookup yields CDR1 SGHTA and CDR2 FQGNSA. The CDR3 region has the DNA TGTGCCAGCAGCTTAAGAAGCGGGGGCCACGAGCAGTACTTC. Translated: CASSLRSGGHEQYF.

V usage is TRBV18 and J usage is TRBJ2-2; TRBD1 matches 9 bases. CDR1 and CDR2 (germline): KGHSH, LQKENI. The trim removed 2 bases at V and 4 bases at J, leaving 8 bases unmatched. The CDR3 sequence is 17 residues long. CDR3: CASSPFRGQGPTGELFF. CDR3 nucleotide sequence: TGTGCCAGCTCACCATTTCGGGGACAGGGACCCACCGGGGAGCTGTTTTTT.

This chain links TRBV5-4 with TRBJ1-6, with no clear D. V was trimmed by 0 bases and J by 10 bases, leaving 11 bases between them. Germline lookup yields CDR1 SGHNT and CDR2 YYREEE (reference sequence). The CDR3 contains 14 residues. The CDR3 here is CASSLGQVKSPLHF. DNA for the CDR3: TGTGCCAGCAGCTTGGGGCAGGTGAAATCACCCCTCCACTTT.

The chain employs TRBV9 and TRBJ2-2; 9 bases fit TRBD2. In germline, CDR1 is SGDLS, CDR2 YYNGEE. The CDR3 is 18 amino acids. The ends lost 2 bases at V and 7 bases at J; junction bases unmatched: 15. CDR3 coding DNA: TGTGCCAGCAGCGTGGGACCTAGTCGGGCGGGAGGGCACGGGGAGCTGTTTTTT. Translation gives CASSVGPSRAGGHGELFF.

Here the CDR3 DNA reads TGTGCCAGCAGTCACGGCGGTGAGCAGTTCTTC. Protein: CASSHGGEQFF. This chain joins TRBV12-3 or TRBV12-4 and TRBJ2-1; D remains unclear. The CDR3 has 11 amino acids. Trimming stripped 5 bases from V and 9 bases from J, with 8 bases between.

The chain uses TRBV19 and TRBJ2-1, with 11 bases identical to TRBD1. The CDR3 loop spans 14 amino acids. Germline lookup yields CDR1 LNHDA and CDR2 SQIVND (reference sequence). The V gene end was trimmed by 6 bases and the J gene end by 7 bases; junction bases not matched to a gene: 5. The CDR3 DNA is TGTGCCAGTAGCACCGGACAGGGGGCGAATGAGCAGTTCTTC. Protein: CASSTGQGANEQFF.

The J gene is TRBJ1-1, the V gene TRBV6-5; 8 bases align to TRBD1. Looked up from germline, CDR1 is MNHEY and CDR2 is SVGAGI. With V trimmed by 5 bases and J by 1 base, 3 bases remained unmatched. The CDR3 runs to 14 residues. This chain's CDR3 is CASSPDRGNTEAFF. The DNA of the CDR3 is TGTGCCAGCAGTCCAGACAGGGGGAACACTGAAGCTTTCTTT.

DNA for the CDR3: TGTGCTAGTGGTTTGGCAAAACAGGGAGGGGATGAAGCTTTCTTT. This gives the protein CASGLAKQGGDEAFF. The rearrangement joins TRBV12-5 to TRBJ1-1, with D possibly TRBD1 on 6 matching bases. CDR3 length: 15 residues. Trimming cost V 1 base and J 7 bases, with 16 bases left between them. Germline V gene lookup returns CDR1 LGHNT and CDR2 FRNRAP. Supplemented by reference TRBV12-5 and TRBJ1-1, the full variable domain reads DARVTQTPRHKVTEMGQEVTMRCQPILGHNTVFWYRQTMMQGLELLAYFRNRAPLDDSGMPKDRFSAEMPDATLATLKIQPSEPRDSAVYFCASGLAKQGGDEAFFGQGTRLTVV.

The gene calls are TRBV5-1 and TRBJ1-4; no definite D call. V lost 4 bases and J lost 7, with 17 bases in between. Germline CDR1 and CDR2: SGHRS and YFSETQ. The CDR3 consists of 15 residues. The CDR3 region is CASSTNPGLGEKLFF. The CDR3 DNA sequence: TGCGCCAGCAGCACCAACCCGGGGTTAGGTGAAAAACTGTTTTTT.

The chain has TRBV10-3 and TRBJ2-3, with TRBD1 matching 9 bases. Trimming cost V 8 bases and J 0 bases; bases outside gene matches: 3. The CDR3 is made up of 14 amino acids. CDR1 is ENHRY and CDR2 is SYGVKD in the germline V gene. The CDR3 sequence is CAIGQGTSTDTQYF. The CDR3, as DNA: TGTGCCATCGGACAGGGGACTAGCACAGATACGCAGTATTTT.

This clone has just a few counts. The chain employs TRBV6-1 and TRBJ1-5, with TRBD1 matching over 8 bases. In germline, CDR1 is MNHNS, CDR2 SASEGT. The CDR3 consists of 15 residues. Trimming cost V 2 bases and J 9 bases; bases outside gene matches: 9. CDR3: CASSEIGTGDRPQHF. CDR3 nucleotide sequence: TGTGCCAGCAGTGAAATTGGGACAGGTGACCGGCCCCAGCATTTT.

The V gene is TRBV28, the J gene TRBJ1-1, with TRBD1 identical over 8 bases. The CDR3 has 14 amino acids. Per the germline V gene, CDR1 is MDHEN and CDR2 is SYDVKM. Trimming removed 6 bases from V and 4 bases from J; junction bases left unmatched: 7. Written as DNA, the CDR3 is TGTGCCAGCAGCCAGGGGGCGCGGGGCACTGAAGCTTTCTTT. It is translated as CASSQGARGTEAFF.

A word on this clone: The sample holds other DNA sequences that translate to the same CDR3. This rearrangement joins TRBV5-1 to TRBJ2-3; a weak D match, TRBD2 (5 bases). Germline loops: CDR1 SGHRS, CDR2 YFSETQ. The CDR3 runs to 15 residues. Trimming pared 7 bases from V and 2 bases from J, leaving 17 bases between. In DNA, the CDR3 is TGCGCCAGCCGCATCGGGGAAGGTTACACAGATACGCAGTATTTT. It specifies CASRIGEGYTDTQYF.

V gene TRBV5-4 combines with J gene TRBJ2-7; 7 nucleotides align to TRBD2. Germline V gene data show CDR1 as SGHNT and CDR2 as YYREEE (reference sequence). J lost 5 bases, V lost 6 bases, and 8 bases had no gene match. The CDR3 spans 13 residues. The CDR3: CASTYYAGDEQYF. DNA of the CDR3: TGTGCCAGCACGTATTACGCGGGGGACGAGCAGTACTTC.

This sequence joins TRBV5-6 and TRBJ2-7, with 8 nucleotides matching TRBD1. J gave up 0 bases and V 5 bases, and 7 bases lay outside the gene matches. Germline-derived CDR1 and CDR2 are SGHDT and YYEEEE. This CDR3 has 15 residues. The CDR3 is CASSTWTGSSYEQYF. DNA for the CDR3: TGTGCCAGCAGTACTTGGACAGGGAGCTCCTACGAGCAGTACTTC.

In nucleotides, the CDR3 is TGTGCCAGCAGTCATAGCGCCACTGAAGCTTTCTTT. This codes for CASSHSATEAFF. V and J are TRBV11-2 and TRBJ1-1; the D is unclear. Trimming left V 6 bases short and J 4 bases short, with 9 bases between. CDR3 length: 12 amino acids. Germline CDR1 and CDR2: SGHAT and FQNNGV.

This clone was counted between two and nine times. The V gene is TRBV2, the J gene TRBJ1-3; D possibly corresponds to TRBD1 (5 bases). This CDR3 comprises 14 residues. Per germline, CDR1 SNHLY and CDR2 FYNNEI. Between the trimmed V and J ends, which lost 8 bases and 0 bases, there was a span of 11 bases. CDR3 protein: CASADRLSGNTIYF. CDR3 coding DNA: TGTGCCAGCGCAGACAGACTCTCTGGAAACACCATATATTTT.

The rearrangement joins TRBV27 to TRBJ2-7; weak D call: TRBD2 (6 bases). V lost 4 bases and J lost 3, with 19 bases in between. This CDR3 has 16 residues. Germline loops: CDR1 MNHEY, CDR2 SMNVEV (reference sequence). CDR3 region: CASSSTRTGAFYEQYF. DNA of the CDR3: TGTGCCAGCAGTTCCACGCGGACGGGAGCCTTCTACGAGCAGTACTTC.

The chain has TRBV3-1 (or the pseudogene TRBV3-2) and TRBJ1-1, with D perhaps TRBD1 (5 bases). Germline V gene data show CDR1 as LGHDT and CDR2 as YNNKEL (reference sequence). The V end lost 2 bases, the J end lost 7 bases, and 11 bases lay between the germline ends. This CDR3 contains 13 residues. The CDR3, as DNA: TGTGCCAGCAGCCAATTCGCAGGGAATGAAGCTTTCTTT. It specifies CASSQFAGNEAFF.

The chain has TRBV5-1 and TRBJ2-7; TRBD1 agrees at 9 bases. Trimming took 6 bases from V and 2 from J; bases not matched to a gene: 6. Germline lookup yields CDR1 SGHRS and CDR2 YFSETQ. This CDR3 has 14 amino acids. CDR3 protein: CASKSGTGTYEQYF. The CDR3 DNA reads TGCGCCAGCAAATCGGGGACAGGGACCTACGAGCAGTACTTC.